The next 26 T cell receptor beta chains were all read from a single sample in a study of identical twins. From the 5' RACE reads, TCRdb called clonotypes with MiXCR, one entry per CDR3 protein. The sample includes 260,000 or so distinct CDR3 sequences, 6.5% to 9% seen only once; the top ten take roughly 5%. These data also featured in a second study, about yellow fever vaccine responses in identical twins.

Specimen: CD8+ T cells sorted from blood. The origin of the receptors is a woman aged 18-29 years in good health.

This clonotype was detected a few times. V gene TRBV27 combines with J gene TRBJ1-1; D ambiguous. CDR3 length: 13 amino acids. Trimming stripped 0 bases from V and 8 bases from J, with 10 bases between. CDR1 and CDR2 from the germline V gene are MNHEY and SMNVEV (reference sequence). This CDR3 is CASSLSVALEAFF. CDR3 in DNA: TGTGCCAGCAGTTTATCCGTAGCGTTGGAAGCTTTCTTT.

The gene calls are TRBV7-3 and TRBJ2-1; 7 positions agree with TRBD2. Germline loops: CDR1 SGHTA, CDR2 FQGTGA. The CDR3 extends over 15 amino acids. Germline trimming cut 2 bases from V and 8 bases from J; bases unmatched to any gene: 9. The CDR3 loop is CASSLPERDLDEQFF. CDR3 coding DNA: TGTGCCAGCAGCTTACCGGAGCGGGATCTGGATGAGCAGTTCTTC.

The chain has TRBV5-1 and TRBJ2-2; TRBD1 matches at 7 bases. The length of the CDR3 is 15 residues. The J segment lost 4 bases and the V segment lost 0 bases, leaving 3 bases of the junction unmatched. Looked up from germline, CDR1 is SGHRS and CDR2 is YFSETQ. CDR3 amino acids: CASSLEGAVTGELFF. CDR3 DNA sequence: TGCGCCAGCAGCTTGGAGGGGGCTGTCACCGGGGAGCTGTTTTTT. The variable domain in full, with the rest retrieved from reference TRBV5-1 and TRBJ2-2, is KAGVTQTPRYLIKTRGQQVTLSCSPISGHRSVSWYQQTPGQGLQFLFEYFSETQRNKGNFPGRFSGRQFSNSRSEMNVSTLELGDSALYLCASSLEGAVTGELFFGEGSRLTVL.

This clonotype was detected a few times. The rearrangement links TRBV29-1 to TRBJ2-4, with a weak D call TRBD1 (6 bases). Trimming removed 0 bases at V and 4 bases at J, with 16 bases between. In germline, CDR1 is SQVTM, CDR2 ANQGSEA. The CDR3 length is 16 residues. In nucleotides, the CDR3 is TGCAGCGTTGAAGATTTGGACAGTCACCCTAAAAACATTCAGTACTTC. It codes for CSVEDLDSHPKNIQYF.

This clonotype was seen at least ten times. The chain carries TRBV12-3 or TRBV12-4 and TRBJ1-2; no reliable D call. The V gene lost 3 bases and the J gene lost 5 bases, with 10 bases spanning the gap. CDR3 size: 13 residues. CDR3 loop: CASSLTFAYGYTF. The CDR3 coding sequence is TGTGCCAGCAGTTTGACATTCGCTTATGGCTACACCTTC.

This CDR3 is CASSSAGHKNTEAFF. The CDR3 DNA reads TGTGCCAGCAGCTCGGCGGGACACAAGAACACTGAAGCTTTCTTT. The chain combines TRBV7-9 with TRBJ1-1, with D possibly TRBD1 on 6 matching bases. Germline values: CDR1 SEHNR, CDR2 FQNEAQ (reference sequence). This CDR3 contains 15 residues. With 4 bases removed from V and 1 base from J, the gap between germline ends came to 13 bases.

A few counts support this clonotype. The CDR3 spells CASSFQAGGDTDTQYF. In DNA, the CDR3 is TGTGCCAGCAGCTTCCAAGCGGGGGGCGACACAGATACGCAGTATTTT. This chain links TRBV11-2 with TRBJ2-3; TRBD2 aligns across 9 bases. CDR1 and CDR2 from the germline V gene are SGHAT and FQNNGV. The CDR3 is made up of 16 amino acids. J was trimmed by 2 bases and V by 3 bases; bases with no gene match: 6.

This clonotype turned up a few times. The chain is built from TRBV7-9 and TRBJ2-7; unclear D gene. Between the trimmed V and J ends, which lost 5 bases and 7 bases, there was a span of 12 bases. Germline V gives CDR1 SEHNR, CDR2 FQNEAQ (reference sequence). The CDR3 loop spans 12 amino acids. For the CDR3, the DNA is TGTGCCAGCAGCGTCGGCTGGCGTGAGCAGTACTTC. Translated, it gives CASSVGWREQYF.

A few counts support this clonotype. The chain combines TRBV28 with TRBJ1-1; a possible D gene is TRBD1 (5 bases). Germline V gives CDR1 MDHEN, CDR2 SYDVKM. The CDR3 is 11 amino acids. Trimming left V 7 bases short and J 8 bases short, with 11 bases between. The CDR3 sequence: CASMGQTEAFF. In nucleotides, the CDR3 is TGTGCCAGCATGGGGCAGACCGAAGCTTTCTTT.

The rearrangement joins TRBV4-1 to TRBJ2-7; D remains unclear. Germline V gene lookup returns CDR1 MGHRA and CDR2 YSYEKL. With 2 bases removed from V and 0 bases from J, the gap between germline ends came to 11 bases. This CDR3 has 15 residues. This chain's CDR3 is CASSQRDTSSYEQYV. In DNA form, the CDR3 reads TGCGCCAGCAGCCAACGAGACACCAGCTCCTACGAGCAGTACGTC.

The sample holds many counts of this clonotype. V usage is TRBV12-3 or TRBV12-4 and J usage is TRBJ2-1, with TRBD1 matching over 9 bases. V gave up 5 bases and J gave up 5 bases; unmatched junction bases: 7. The CDR3 sequence is 15 residues long. The DNA for the CDR3 is TGTGCCAGCAGTCCGGGGACAGGGTTCGACAATGAGCAGTTCTTC. Its protein product is CASSPGTGFDNEQFF.

The table lists this clonotype with many counts. The rearrangement links TRBV7-8 to TRBJ2-7; 7 positions agree with TRBD1. The ends lost 4 bases at V and 4 bases at J; junction bases unmatched: 10. CDR3 size: 15 residues. CDR1 SGHVS and CDR2 FQNEAQ come from the germline V gene. CDR3 nucleotides: TGTGCCAGCAGCTACGGACAGGAAGATCCTTACGAGCAGTACTTC. Encoded protein: CASSYGQEDPYEQYF.

In this sample, this clonotype turned up many times. This chain connects TRBV27 to TRBJ2-1, with D unresolved. The CDR3 extends over 15 amino acids. From germline, CDR1 is MNHEY and CDR2 SMNVEV (reference sequence). The V end lost 2 bases, the J end lost 0 bases, and 8 bases lay between the germline ends. As DNA, the CDR3 is TGTGCCAGCAGTTTAGTAGTGACCTCCTACAATGAGCAGTTCTTC. It translates to CASSLVVTSYNEQFF.

This clonotype was counted a few times. V gene TRBV7-8 combines with J gene TRBJ2-1; TRBD2 matches 12 bases. CDR1 is SGHVS and CDR2 is FQNEAQ in the germline V gene. This CDR3 is 19 amino acids long. The V gene end was trimmed by 4 bases and the J gene end by 0 bases; junction bases not matched to a gene: 10. The CDR3 loop is CASSSSPSGRAFSYNEQFF. The CDR3 coding sequence is TGTGCCAGCAGCTCCTCACCTAGCGGGAGGGCCTTCTCCTACAATGAGCAGTTCTTC.

This clonotype occurred many times. The V gene is TRBV3-1, the J gene TRBJ2-5, with 7 bases identical to TRBD1. This CDR3 region has 15 residues. After removal of 4 bases from V and 5 bases from J, the junction contained 10 bases not matched to a gene. Germline V gene data show CDR1 as LGHDT and CDR2 as YNNKEL (reference sequence). CDR3 nucleotide sequence: TGTGCCAGCAGCCGCCTAGACAGGGTATGGGAGACCCAGTACTTC. Translation: CASSRLDRVWETQYF.

Ten or more counts support this clonotype. CDR3 protein: CSVAGPSYNEQFF. CDR3 DNA: TGCAGCGTCGCCGGACCCTCCTACAATGAGCAGTTCTTC. The V and J genes are TRBV29-1 and TRBJ2-1, with no clear D. This CDR3 is built from 13 residues. Trimming pared 6 bases from V and 0 bases from J, leaving 9 bases between. CDR1 SQVTM and CDR2 ANQGSEA come from the germline V gene.

The chain uses TRBV2 and TRBJ2-4; no reliable D call. Germline CDR1 is SNHLY and CDR2 is FYNNEI. The CDR3 loop spans 12 amino acids. Trimming took off 9 bases at V and 0 bases at J, with 6 bases between the two ends. The CDR3 loop reads CASILAKNIQYF. DNA for the CDR3: TGTGCCAGTATCTTAGCCAAAAACATTCAGTACTTC.

The genes are TRBV11-1 and TRBJ1-3; 10 bases line up with TRBD1. After removal of 4 bases from V and 1 base from J, the junction contained 10 bases not matched to a gene. The germline gives CDR1 SGHAT, CDR2 FQDESV (reference sequence). The CDR3 is 18 residues long. The CDR3 nucleotides read TGTGCCAGCAGCTCTCCGGGACAGGGGATTTTTTCTGGAAACACCATATATTTT. It codes for CASSSPGQGIFSGNTIYF.

In its sample, this clonotype was seen a few times. The chain has TRBV14 and TRBJ1-1; TRBD1 matches 12 bases. Germline CDR1 and CDR2: SGHDN and FVKESK. The CDR3 contains 18 residues. V lost 2 bases, J lost 0 bases, and 7 bases stayed unmatched. CDR3: CASSQPGQGAALNTEAFF. The CDR3 region has the DNA TGTGCCAGCAGCCAACCGGGACAGGGGGCAGCCTTGAACACTGAAGCTTTCTTT.

The chain links TRBV2 to TRBJ1-1, with 7 bases identical to TRBD1. CDR1 SNHLY and CDR2 FYNNEI come from the germline V gene. J was trimmed by 5 bases and V by 6 bases; bases with no gene match: 3. The CDR3 consists of 12 residues. CDR3: CASRSGGTEAFF. CDR3 nucleotide sequence: TGTGCCAGCAGGTCAGGGGGGACTGAAGCTTTCTTT.

The chain joins TRBV3-1 to TRBJ2-7, with TRBD2 as a possible D gene (5 bases). CDR1 is LGHDT and CDR2 is YNNKEL in the germline V gene (reference sequence). This CDR3 is 13 amino acids long. Trimming removed 3 bases at V and 5 bases at J, with 11 bases between. The CDR3 DNA reads TGTGCCAGCAGCCACCGAGGGCCAGACGAGCAGTACTTC. It specifies CASSHRGPDEQYF.

This chain joins TRBV10-1 and TRBJ2-2; D may be TRBD1 (6 bases). The CDR3 sequence is 16 residues long. Per germline, CDR1 WNHNN and CDR2 SYGVQD (reference sequence). The V end lost 0 bases, the J end lost 5 bases, and 13 bases lay between the germline ends. CDR3 protein: CASSESTGIVTGELFF. The CDR3 DNA sequence: TGCGCCAGCAGTGAGTCAACAGGGATCGTGACCGGGGAGCTGTTTTTT.

The chain couples TRBV7-6 to TRBJ2-6; 7 nucleotides line up with TRBD1. The CDR3 has 17 amino acids. V lost 4 bases and J lost 0; bases outside the gene matches: 6. Germline-derived CDR1 and CDR2 are SGHVS and FNYEAQ. Written as DNA, the CDR3 is TGTGCCAGCAGCTCAGGACAGGTGGCCTCTGGGGCCAACGTCCTGACTTTC. Its translation: CASSSGQVASGANVLTF. The full variable domain, with the rest looked up from reference TRBV7-6 and TRBJ2-6, is GAGVSQSPRYKVTKRGQDVALRCDPISGHVSLYWYRQALGQGPEFLTYFNYEAQQDKSGLPNDRFSAERPEGSISTLTIQRTEQRDSAMYRCASSSGQVASGANVLTFGAGSRLTVL.

V is TRBV27 and J is TRBJ2-1, with 13 bases lining up with TRBD2. CDR1 and CDR2 (germline): MNHEY, SMNVEV (reference sequence). This CDR3 is 14 amino acids long. J was trimmed by 5 bases and V by 6 bases; bases with no gene match: 1. CDR3 residues: CASRTSGRHNEQFF. CDR3 coding DNA: TGTGCCAGCAGGACTAGCGGGAGGCACAATGAGCAGTTCTTC.

This clonotype came up a few times. The rearrangement joins TRBV3-1 to TRBJ2-2; possible D gene TRBD1, 5 bases. The CDR3 has 16 amino acids. V was pared by 1 base and J by 0 bases, with 9 bases between. Germline loops: CDR1 LGHDT, CDR2 YNNKEL (reference sequence). The CDR3 reads CASSQAATANTGELFF. For the CDR3, the DNA is TGTGCCAGCAGCCAAGCTGCGACAGCGAACACCGGGGAGCTGTTTTTT.

This clonotype has only a few counts. The J gene is TRBJ2-1, the V gene TRBV14; TRBD2 agrees at 7 bases. J lost 5 bases, V lost 0 bases, and 4 bases had no gene match. The CDR3 has 15 amino acids. Germline V gene lookup returns CDR1 SGHDN and CDR2 FVKESK. Written as DNA, the CDR3 is TGTGCCAGCAGCCAAGAAAAAGGACTAGACAATGAGCAGTTCTTC. As protein: CASSQEKGLDNEQFF.